The 15 T cell receptor beta chains in this list originate from one sample, sequenced in a study of graft-versus-host responses after intestinal transplantation. Measured with immunoSEQ multiplex PCR; TCRdb has only the in-frame clones, and not every one. This sample has roughly 45,000 clones, with just under 95% found just once. Material: PBMCs, obtained more than 310 days after intestinal transplant. Receptors originate from a human patient who received an intestinal transplant, so some T cells may come from the graft donor.

This clone was found once. This chain uses TRBV18 with TRBJ2-7, with TRBD1 matching 8 bases. After removal of 0 bases from V and 4 bases from J, the junction contained 8 bases not matched to a gene. Germline CDR1 KGHSH, CDR2 LQKENI. There are 16 residues in the CDR3. The CDR3 loop reads CASSPPGGTGPYEQYF. CDR3 coding DNA: TGTGCCAGCTCACCACCGGGCGGGACAGGACCTTACGAGCAGTACTTC.

The V gene is TRBV7-3, the J gene TRBJ1-1; D perhaps matches TRBD1 (6 bases). Germline lookup yields CDR1 SGHTA and CDR2 FQGTGA. The CDR3 contains 13 residues. V lost 5 bases and J 6 bases, leaving 13 bases between the germline ends. DNA for the CDR3: TGTGCCAGCAGCACAGGGTCCAGCGCTGAAGCTTTCTTT. It codes for CASSTGSSAEAFF.

The gene calls are TRBV9 and TRBJ2-1; D uncertain. The CDR3 contains 13 residues. Per germline, CDR1 SGDLS and CDR2 YYNGEE. The V end lost 0 bases, the J end lost 8 bases, and 9 bases lay between the germline ends. CDR3 residues: CASSVGLVDEQFF. The CDR3 DNA sequence: TGTGCCAGCAGCGTAGGGCTAGTTGATGAGCAGTTCTTC.

The chain combines TRBV9 with TRBJ2-5; 9 bases map to TRBD1. The better agreement between TRBJ2-7 and the DNA end casts doubt on the J call. CDR3 length equals 15 residues. Germline V gene data show CDR1 as SGDLS and CDR2 as YYNGEE. Here the CDR3 DNA reads TGTGCCAGCAGCCAAGACAGGGGGAGCTCCTACGAGCAGTACTTC. Protein: CASSQDRGSSYEQYF.

CDR3 coding DNA: TGTGCCAGCAGCGCGGGACTGACGGGGTGGGAGCAGTACTTC. This encodes CASSAGLTGWEQYF. The J gene is TRBJ2-5, the V gene TRBV7-2; tentative D call: TRBD2 (6 bases). This CDR3 spans 14 amino acids. Trimming pared 5 bases from V and 11 bases from J, leaving 21 bases between. CDR1 is SGHTA, CDR2 FQGNSA, per germline. Based on the CDR3 plus reference TRBV7-2 and TRBJ2-5, the full variable domain is GAGVSQSPSNKVTEKGKDVELRCDPISGHTALYWYRQSLGQGLEFLIYFQGNSAPDKSGLPSDRFSAERTGGSVSTLTIQRTQQEDSAVYLCASSAGLTGWEQYFGPGTRLLVL.

This chain connects TRBV7-6 to TRBJ2-3; D is tentatively TRBD1 or TRBD2 (5 bases each). The V gene's germline CDR1 is SGHVS and CDR2 FNYEAQ. This CDR3 has 18 amino acids. Trimming removed 5 bases from V and 0 bases from J, with 21 bases in between. CDR3: CASSLARNGAVSTDTQYF. CDR3 nucleotide sequence: TGTGCCAGCAGCCTCGCTAGAAACGGGGCCGTTAGCACAGATACGCAGTATTTT.

This clone was seen once. The chain recombines TRBV15 with TRBJ2-3; TRBD1 aligns across 8 bases. The germline gives CDR1 LNHNV, CDR2 YYDKDF (reference sequence). The CDR3 length is 15 residues. The V segment lost 2 bases and the J segment 5 bases; nucleotides outside the gene matches: 6. The CDR3 spells CATSRRDRFEDTQYF. CDR3 coding DNA: TGTGCCACCAGCAGAAGGGACAGGTTCGAAGATACGCAGTATTTT. Filled out from reference TRBV15 and TRBJ2-3, the complete variable domain reads DAMVIQNPRYQVTQFGKPVTLSCSQTLNHNVMYWYQQKSSQAPKLLFHYYDKDFNNEADTPDNFQSRRPNTSFCFLDIRSPGLGDTAMYLCATSRRDRFEDTQYFGPGTRLTVL.

CDR3 region: CAISESRAGDTDTQYF. For the CDR3, the DNA is TGTGCCATCAGTGAGTCTCGAGCGGGGGACACAGATACGCAGTATTTT. V usage is TRBV10-3 and J usage is TRBJ2-3, with 8 positions matching TRBD2. Per the germline V gene, CDR1 is ENHRY and CDR2 is SYGVKD. V gave up 0 bases and J gave up 2 bases; unmatched junction bases: 4. CDR3 length: 16 residues.

The chain couples TRBV29-1 to TRBJ1-2, with D unclear. Germline V gene lookup returns CDR1 SQVTM and CDR2 ANQGSEA. The CDR3 totals 14 residues. Trimming removed 3 bases at V and 3 bases at J, with 14 bases between. CDR3 protein: CSVDGSVTDYGYTF. The CDR3 DNA is TGCAGCGTTGATGGGAGTGTAACAGACTATGGCTACACCTTC.

This sequence joins TRBV6-5 and TRBJ1-5; D might be TRBD1 (6 bases). V lost 5 bases and J 11 bases, leaving 16 bases between the germline ends. The CDR3 covers 13 residues. CDR1 is MNHEY, CDR2 SVGAGI, per germline. The CDR3 coding sequence is TGTGCCAGCAGTCCCGGGGGCCCTTTGGCCCAGCATTTT. This sequence encodes CASSPGGPLAQHF.

This chain uses TRBV19 with TRBJ1-1; D is possibly TRBD1 (5 bases). V was trimmed by 6 bases and J by 7 bases, leaving 18 bases between them. This CDR3 has 14 residues. Germline assignment: CDR1 LNHDA and CDR2 SQIVND (reference sequence). The CDR3 DNA reads TGTGCCAGTAGCCCTTCTTGGGGGAATGGTGAAGCTTTCTTT. Translating gives CASSPSWGNGEAFF.

The V call is TRBV6-4, the J call TRBJ2-7, with 9 bases that match TRBD2. With 9 bases clipped from V and 0 bases from J, the junction kept 9 bases outside the gene matches. Germline values: CDR1 MRHNA, CDR2 SNTAGT. This CDR3 region has 15 residues. CDR3 amino acids: CARATTSGYSYEQYF. The DNA for the CDR3 is TGTGCCAGGGCAACGACTAGCGGCTACTCCTACGAGCAGTACTTC.

The rearrangement links TRBV11-2 to TRBJ2-3; D may be TRBD1 (6 bases). CDR3 length: 16 residues. The germline V gene has CDR1 SGHAT and CDR2 FQNNGV. Trimming removed 1 base at V and 1 base at J, with 12 bases between. The CDR3 region has the DNA TGTGCCAGCAGCTTAGGATCGAACAGGGGCACAGATACGCAGTATTTT. Its protein is CASSLGSNRGTDTQYF.

The rearrangement links TRBV19 to TRBJ2-7; 12 bases line up with TRBD2. V lost 5 bases, J lost 10 bases, and 3 bases stayed unmatched. CDR3 length: 12 amino acids. The germline V gene has CDR1 LNHDA and CDR2 SQIVND (reference sequence). The CDR3 is CASSQTSGRQYF. DNA for the CDR3: TGTGCCAGTAGTCAGACTAGCGGGAGACAGTACTTC.

The V call is TRBV5-6, the J call TRBJ2-7; D unresolved. V dropped 0 bases and J dropped 4 bases, with 2 bases sitting between them. Germline V gene lookup returns CDR1 SGHDT and CDR2 YYEEEE. The CDR3 loop spans 11 amino acids. This CDR3 reads CASSLEYEQYF. The DNA of the CDR3 is TGTGCCAGCAGCTTGGAATACGAGCAGTACTTC.